The source of this T cell receptor beta chain is a study of blood T cell repertoires in COVID-19. In the study overall: Acute and convalescent COVID-19 samples came from the United States, Italy and Spain. PBMCs, B-cell-depleted T cells, or T cells were the source of the cDNA or gDNA that made up the material.

Seattle-derived patients entered the study during active infection and were followed longitudinally. The germline V gene has CDR1 LGHNA and CDR2 YSLEER. The CDR3 consists of 15 residues. The germline V and J ends were trimmed by 0 bases and 4 bases, with 9 bases remaining between them. Some clones are missing from TCRdb's copy, which holds only in-frame ones; the method was immunoSEQ multiplex PCR. The sample carries about 200,000 clones, roughly 86% recorded once. The receptor's source is a woman in her forties or fifties with COVID-19, enrolled during active disease. The rearrangement links TRBV4-3 to TRBJ1-4; no definite D call. Material for sequencing was peripheral blood. The CDR3 spells CASSQETAGNEKLFF. In nucleotides, the CDR3 is TGCGCCAGCAGCCAAGAAACAGCGGGTAATGAAAAACTGTTTTTT.